This note documents a single T cell receptor beta chain sequence. This clonotype was seen only a few times. The target of this receptor is not known. Base qualities are not at hand, and no much larger clone is one base apart. The CDR3 numbers 14 residues from cysteine through phenylalanine. The kept DNA is CDR3 alone, 42 bases in frame from the first base. V lost 3 bases and J lost 5 bases, and the count of bases not matched to a germline gene is 9. For CDR1 and CDR2, the germline V gene (reference sequence) lists DFQATT and SNEGSKA. The data were taken from a study of human T cells and chemical hapten exposure (dated by TCRdb to about 2021). At the level of the whole study: For sensitization, 2% DPC in acetone was applied to a 2 cm by 2 cm area of upper inner arm skin. Patients additionally received weekly therapeutic DPC doses to the scalp throughout the approximately 25-week study period. Patch testing was done on the upper back using Finn chambers containing 0.01% DPC, and results were scored after 6 days according to International Contact Dermatitis Research Group standards. The mostly female patient cohort included alopecia areata with under or over 50% scalp involvement, alopecia totalis and alopecia universalis. Libraries were pooled for sequencing, and per-sample TCR yields varied mainly because of small differences in library volumes within the pool. Peripheral blood TCR repertoire changes were tracked in vivo in alopecia patients during primary and secondary sensitization to the hapten diphenylcyclopropenone (DPC). Blood samples were taken from patients before sensitization (week 0) and at 2, 6 and about 24 weeks after DPC sensitization. About 29 alopecia patients gave blood for TCR sequencing at one to four time points (pre-sensitization, 2, 6 and 24 weeks).

The label giving this sample's time point can be read as: patch test 1, 2 weeks after DPC sensitization. The sample's treatment or condition label, in plain terms: therapeutic diphenylcyclopropenone sensitization with weekly scalp DPC. At each patch-test visit, blood was drawn before the patch test was applied. Patients were considered eligible if aged 18 to 70, diagnosed with alopecia and deemed suitable for DPC therapy, and patients were excluded if pregnant. Total RNA was isolated from unfractionated whole blood collected in Tempus Blood RNA tubes. Receptor libraries were prepared by RACE. The sample was run on a NextSeq 500. During library preparation, unique molecular identifiers were attached to individual cDNA molecules so that TCRs could be counted in a quantitative, reproducible way. For every blood RNA sample, sequencing covered both the TCR alpha and TCR beta chains. The authors processed their data as follows. The median number of TCRs per sample was around 96,000, ranging from roughly 23,224 to 690,600. V, J and CDR3 annotation of the TCR reads was carried out using the Decombinator software suite. Every sample was subsampled to the same number of TCRs (28,000) for the PS versus PT1 abundance plots. Expanded TCRs were defined as absent before sensitization and observed at least eight times at the 2-week time point. TCRdb passed the public sequencing reads through fastp at Q25 and MiXCR, retaining productive beta sequences. For every CDR3 protein sequence, its rows merge into one entry that carries the most common genes and DNA. Here the V and J calls rest on TCRdb's processing, not on the authors' analysis. The sample table contains approximately 57,000 distinct CDR3 sequences; only one count was recorded for about 9.3% of them. The top ten hold 10% to 15% of the sample.

On the study overall, not on this receptor specifically: Alopecia, a presumed autoimmune disease, was present in all patients, so the immune response of the patients might differ from that of healthy individuals. The number of PT1 expanded TCRs positively correlated with patch test score, significant at thresholds 8, 16 and 32 but not 4. After repeated subsampling, changes were observed in the strength of the expansion versus patch-test correlation and in the threshold at which the correlation became significant. Expanded TCRs formed significantly more large CDR3 similarity clusters than pre-sensitization or healthy control sets, consistent with antigen-driven responses. The number of TCRs above 1 in 1000 frequency did not change with DPC sensitization; there was no evidence of global repertoire structure alterations.

The V and J genes are TRBV20-1 and TRBJ2-5, and 7 junctional nucleotides match TRBD1. Sequencing was performed on whole blood, taken in connection with sensitization to the hapten diphenylcyclopropenone (DPC). This TCR came from a woman in her thirties or forties with alopecia areata. Some clones in this sample may be carry-over from other donors' samples. The CDR3 reads as follows: CSASPQGTRETQYF. The DNA sequence is as follows: TGCAGTGCTAGCCCACAGGGGACCCGCGAGACCCAGTACTTC.